The present T cell receptor (beta chain) was sequenced within a study of post-analysis software for immune sequencing data. Incorporated into the TCR beta cDNA libraries were unique molecular identifiers, which served to reduce PCR and sequencing biases. Each CDR3 protein gets one entry after TCRdb re-called the PCR reads with MiXCR. This sample has about half a million distinct CDR3 sequences, with under 55% found just once. Study-wide findings and caveats: Patients used four to six TRBV segments, including TRBV5-6, TRBV5-1 and TRBV20-1, more often than controls.

Trimming pared 4 bases from V and 15 bases from J, leaving 7 bases between. The CDR3 loop spans 9 amino acids. Per germline, CDR1 MDHEN and CDR2 SYDVKM. With regard to this clonotype: No antigen is known for it.

The V gene is TRBV28, the J gene TRBJ2-1; D remains ambiguous. This TCR came from a girl aged 10 to 17 with multiple sclerosis. Sequences were obtained from blood. The DNA for the CDR3 is TGTGCCAGCAGTTCTCGACCGTTCTTC. This encodes CASSSRPFF. The whole variable domain, remainder taken from reference TRBV28 and TRBJ2-1, is DVKVTQSSRYLVKRTGEKVFLECVQDMDHENMFWYRQDPGLGLRLIYFSYDVKMKEKGDIPEGYSVSREKKERFSLILESASTNQTSMYLCASSSRPFFGPGTRLTVL.